The text below deals with one T cell receptor (beta chain). Losses at the gene ends were 5 bases for V and 5 bases for J; bases not matched to a gene: 9. Per germline, CDR1 PRHDT and CDR2 FYEKMQ (reference sequence). This CDR3 contains 15 residues. These data originate in a study of blood T cell repertoires in COVID-19. Study at large: Samples came from the United States, Italy and Spain, spanning acute and convalescent COVID-19. T cells, B-cell-depleted T cells, or PBMCs provided the cDNA or gDNA that served as material.

Participant age was about 18 to 89 years, and participants resided in 24 US areas. What the recovered Cohort 3 donors had was two negative PCRs, clearance, or symptom resolution. Measured with immunoSEQ multiplex PCR; TCRdb has only the in-frame clones, and not every one. The sample yields approximately 300,000 clones, roughly nine tenths seen once. The sequenced sample was PBMCs or T cells enriched from blood (not recorded which). The sequence was collected from a woman in her twenties or thirties who had recovered from COVID-19. The chain is built from TRBV13 and TRBJ2-5, with 9 bases fitting TRBD1. CDR3 residues: CASSPRTGAHETQYF. The CDR3 nucleotides are TGTGCCAGCAGCCCCAGGACAGGGGCACATGAGACCCAGTACTTC.